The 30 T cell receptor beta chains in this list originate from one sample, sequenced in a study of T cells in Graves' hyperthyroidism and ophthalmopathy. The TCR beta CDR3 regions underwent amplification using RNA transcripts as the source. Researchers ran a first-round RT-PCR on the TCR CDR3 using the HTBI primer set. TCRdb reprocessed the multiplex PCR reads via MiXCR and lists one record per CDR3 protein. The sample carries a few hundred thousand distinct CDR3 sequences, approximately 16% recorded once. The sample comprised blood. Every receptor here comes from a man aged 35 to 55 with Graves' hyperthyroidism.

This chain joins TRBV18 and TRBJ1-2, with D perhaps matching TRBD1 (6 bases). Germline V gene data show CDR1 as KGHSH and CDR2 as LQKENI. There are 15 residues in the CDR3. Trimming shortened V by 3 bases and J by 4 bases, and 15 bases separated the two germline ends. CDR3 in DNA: TGTGCCAGCTCACCGCGGGACACCAGACTCTATGGCTACACCTTC. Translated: CASSPRDTRLYGYTF.

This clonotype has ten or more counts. CDR3 residues: CASSDRGFTDTQYF. The CDR3 nucleotides read TGTGCCAGCAGTGACAGGGGGTTTACAGATACGCAGTATTTT. The gene calls are TRBV28 and TRBJ2-3, with 9 bases matching TRBD1. The CDR3 sequence is 14 residues long. Losses at the gene ends were 5 bases for V and 3 bases for J; bases not matched to a gene: 3. Germline V gives CDR1 MDHEN, CDR2 SYDVKM. Looking up the rest from reference TRBV28 and TRBJ2-3 gives the full variable domain: DVKVTQSSRYLVKRTGEKVFLECVQDMDHENMFWYRQDPGLGLRLIYFSYDVKMKEKGDIPEGYSVSREKKERFSLILESASTNQTSMYLCASSDRGFTDTQYFGPGTRLTVL.

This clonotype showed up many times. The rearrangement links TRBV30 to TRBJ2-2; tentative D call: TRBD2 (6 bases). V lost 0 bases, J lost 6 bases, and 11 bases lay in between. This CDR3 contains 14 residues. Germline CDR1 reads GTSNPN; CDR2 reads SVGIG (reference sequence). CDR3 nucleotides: TGTGCCTGGAGTGTAGGAGGGGTCGCCGGGGAGCTGTTTTTT. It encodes CAWSVGGVAGELFF.

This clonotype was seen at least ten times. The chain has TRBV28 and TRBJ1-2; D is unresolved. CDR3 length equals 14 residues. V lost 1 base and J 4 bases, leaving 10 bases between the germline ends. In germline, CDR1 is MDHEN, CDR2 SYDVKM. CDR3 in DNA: TGTGCCAGCAGTTTATCCGCAGCAGGCTATGGCTACACCTTC. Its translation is CASSLSAAGYGYTF.

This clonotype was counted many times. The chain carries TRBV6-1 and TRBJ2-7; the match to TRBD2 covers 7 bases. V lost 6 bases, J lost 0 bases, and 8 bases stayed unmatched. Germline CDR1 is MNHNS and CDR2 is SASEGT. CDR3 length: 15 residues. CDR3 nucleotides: TGTGCCAGCAGAGCCGGGACTACAAACTCCTACGAGCAGTACTTC. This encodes CASRAGTTNSYEQYF.

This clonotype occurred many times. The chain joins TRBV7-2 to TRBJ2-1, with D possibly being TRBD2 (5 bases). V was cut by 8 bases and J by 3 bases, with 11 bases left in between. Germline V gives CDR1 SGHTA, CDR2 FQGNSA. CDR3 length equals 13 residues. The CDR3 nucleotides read TGTGCCAGCGGTGCCGGGATCTACAATGAGCAGTTCTTC. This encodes CASGAGIYNEQFF.

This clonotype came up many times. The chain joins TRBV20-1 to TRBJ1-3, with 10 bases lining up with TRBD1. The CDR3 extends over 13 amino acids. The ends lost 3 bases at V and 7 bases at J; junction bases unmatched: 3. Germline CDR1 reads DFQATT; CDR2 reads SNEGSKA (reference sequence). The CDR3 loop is CSASDRGLNTIYF. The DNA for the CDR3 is TGCAGTGCTAGCGACAGGGGGCTGAACACCATATATTTT.

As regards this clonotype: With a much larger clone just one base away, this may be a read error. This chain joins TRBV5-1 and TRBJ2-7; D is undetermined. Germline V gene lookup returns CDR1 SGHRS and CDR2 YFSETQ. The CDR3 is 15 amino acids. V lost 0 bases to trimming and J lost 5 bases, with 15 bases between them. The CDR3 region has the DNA TGCGCCAGCAGCTTGGCGGCGTCCACTTCACACGAGCAGTACTTC. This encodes CASSLAASTSHEQYF.

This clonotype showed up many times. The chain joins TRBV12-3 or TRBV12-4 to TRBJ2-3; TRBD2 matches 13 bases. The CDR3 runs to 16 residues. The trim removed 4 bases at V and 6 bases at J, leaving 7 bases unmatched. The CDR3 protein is CASSSGLAGLSDTQYF. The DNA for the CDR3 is TGTGCCAGCAGTTCGGGACTAGCGGGGTTATCTGATACGCAGTATTTT.

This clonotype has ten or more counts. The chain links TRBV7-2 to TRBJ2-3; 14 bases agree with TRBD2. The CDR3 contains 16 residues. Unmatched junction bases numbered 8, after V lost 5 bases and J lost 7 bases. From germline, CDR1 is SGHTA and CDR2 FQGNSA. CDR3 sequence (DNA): TGTGCCAGCAGCCCACCCGGACTAGCGGGGGGCCATACGCAGTATTTT. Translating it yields CASSPPGLAGGHTQYF.

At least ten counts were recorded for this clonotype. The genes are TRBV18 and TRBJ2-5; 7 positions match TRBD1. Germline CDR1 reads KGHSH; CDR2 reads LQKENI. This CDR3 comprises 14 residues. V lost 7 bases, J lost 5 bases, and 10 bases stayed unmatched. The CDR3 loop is CASYQARGIETQYF. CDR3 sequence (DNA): TGTGCCAGCTACCAAGCCAGGGGGATTGAGACCCAGTACTTC.

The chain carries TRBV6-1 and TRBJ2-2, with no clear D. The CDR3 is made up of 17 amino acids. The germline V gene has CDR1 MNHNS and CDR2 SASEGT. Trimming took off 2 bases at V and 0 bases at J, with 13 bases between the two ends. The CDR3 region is CASSEKRTRANTGELFF. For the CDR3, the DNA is TGTGCCAGCAGTGAAAAGAGGACCAGAGCGAACACCGGGGAGCTGTTTTTT.

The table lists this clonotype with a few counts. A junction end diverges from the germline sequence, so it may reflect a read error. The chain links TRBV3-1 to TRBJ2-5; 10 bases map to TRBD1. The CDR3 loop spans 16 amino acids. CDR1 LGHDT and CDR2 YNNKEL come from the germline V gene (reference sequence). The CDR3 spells CASSQDRQGAEEAQYF. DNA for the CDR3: TGTGCCAGCAGCCAAGACCGACAGGGGGCTGAAGAGGCCCAGTACTTC.

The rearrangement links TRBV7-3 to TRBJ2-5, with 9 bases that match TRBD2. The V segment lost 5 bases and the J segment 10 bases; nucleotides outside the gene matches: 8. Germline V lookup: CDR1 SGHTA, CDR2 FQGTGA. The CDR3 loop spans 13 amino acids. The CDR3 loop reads CASSPGSGGSQYF. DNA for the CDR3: TGTGCCAGCAGCCCGGGGAGCGGGGGGAGCCAGTACTTC.

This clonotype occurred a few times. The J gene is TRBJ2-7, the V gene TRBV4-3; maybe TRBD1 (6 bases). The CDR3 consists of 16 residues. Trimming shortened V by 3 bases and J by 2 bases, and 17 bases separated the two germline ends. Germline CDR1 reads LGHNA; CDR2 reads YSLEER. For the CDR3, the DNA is TGCGCCAGCAGCCAGACGACAGGACGGATCGCCTACGAGCAGTACTTC. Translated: CASSQTTGRIAYEQYF.

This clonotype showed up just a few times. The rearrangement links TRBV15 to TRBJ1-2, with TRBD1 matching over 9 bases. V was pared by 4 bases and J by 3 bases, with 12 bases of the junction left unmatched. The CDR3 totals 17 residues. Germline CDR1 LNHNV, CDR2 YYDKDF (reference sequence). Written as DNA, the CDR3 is TGTGCCACCAGCATCACGGGACAGGGAAGACTAGACTATGGCTACACCTTC. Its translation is CATSITGQGRLDYGYTF.

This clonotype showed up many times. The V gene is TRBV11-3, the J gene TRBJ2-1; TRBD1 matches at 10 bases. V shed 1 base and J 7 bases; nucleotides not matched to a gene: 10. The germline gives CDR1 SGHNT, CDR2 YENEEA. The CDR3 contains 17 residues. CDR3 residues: CASSLGTGTGVVNEQFF. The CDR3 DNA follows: TGTGCCAGCAGCTTAGGTACCGGGACAGGGGTCGTGAATGAGCAGTTCTTC.

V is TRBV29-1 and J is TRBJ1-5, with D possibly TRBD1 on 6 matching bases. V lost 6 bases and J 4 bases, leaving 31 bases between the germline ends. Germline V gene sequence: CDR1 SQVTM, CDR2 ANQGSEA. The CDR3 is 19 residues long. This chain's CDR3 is CSVQKTSGGPGGGNQPQHF. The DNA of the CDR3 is TGCAGCGTGCAGAAGACTAGCGGGGGGCCGGGGGGAGGGAATCAGCCCCAGCATTTT.

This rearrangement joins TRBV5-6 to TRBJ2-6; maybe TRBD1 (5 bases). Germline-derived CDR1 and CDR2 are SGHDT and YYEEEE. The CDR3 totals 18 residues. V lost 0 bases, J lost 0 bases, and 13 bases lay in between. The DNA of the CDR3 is TGTGCCAGCAGCTTGGACGGCAGGGAAGGCTCTGGGGCCAACGTCCTGACTTTC. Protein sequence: CASSLDGREGSGANVLTF.

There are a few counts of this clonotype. The CDR3, as DNA: TGTGCCAGCAGTGAAGGGGAGATTGGGGCCAACGTCCTGACTTTC. This translates into CASSEGEIGANVLTF. This sequence joins TRBV6-1 and TRBJ2-6, with D possibly matching TRBD2 (5 bases). The CDR3 is made up of 15 amino acids. Germline V gene lookup returns CDR1 MNHNS and CDR2 SASEGT. Trimming took 1 base from V and 3 from J, leaving 7 bases between them.

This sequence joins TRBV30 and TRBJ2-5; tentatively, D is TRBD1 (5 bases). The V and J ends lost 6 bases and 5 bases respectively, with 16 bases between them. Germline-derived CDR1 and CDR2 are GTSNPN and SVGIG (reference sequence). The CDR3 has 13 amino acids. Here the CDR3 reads CACSTNRGETQYF. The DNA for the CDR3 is TGTGCCTGCTCCACAAATAGGGGCGAGACCCAGTACTTC.

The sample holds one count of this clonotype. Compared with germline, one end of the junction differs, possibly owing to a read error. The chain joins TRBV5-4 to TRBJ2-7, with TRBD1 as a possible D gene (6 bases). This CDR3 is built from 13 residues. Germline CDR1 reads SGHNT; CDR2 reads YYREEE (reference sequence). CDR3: CASSNRASYKQYF. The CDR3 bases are TGTGCCAGCAGCAACAGGGCATCCTACAAGCAGTACTTC.

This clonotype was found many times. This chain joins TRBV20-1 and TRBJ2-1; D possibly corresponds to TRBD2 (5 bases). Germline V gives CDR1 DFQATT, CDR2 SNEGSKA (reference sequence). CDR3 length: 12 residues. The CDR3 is CRPRAGEFEQFF. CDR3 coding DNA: TGCAGACCTCGGGCCGGGGAGTTCGAGCAGTTCTTC.

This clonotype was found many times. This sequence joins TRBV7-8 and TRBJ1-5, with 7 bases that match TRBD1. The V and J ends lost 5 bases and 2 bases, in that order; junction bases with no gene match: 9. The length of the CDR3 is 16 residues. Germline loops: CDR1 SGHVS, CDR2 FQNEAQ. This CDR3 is CASSLYRQGGNQPQHF. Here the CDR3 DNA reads TGTGCCAGCAGCCTATACCGACAGGGAGGCAATCAGCCCCAGCATTTT.

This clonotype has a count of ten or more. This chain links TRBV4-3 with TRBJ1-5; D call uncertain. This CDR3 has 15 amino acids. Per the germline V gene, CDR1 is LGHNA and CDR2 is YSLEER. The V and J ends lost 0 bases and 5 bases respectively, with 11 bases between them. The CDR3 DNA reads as TGCGCCAGCAGCCAAGAATGGGCAGCAGATCAGCCCCAGCATTTT. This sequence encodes CASSQEWAADQPQHF.

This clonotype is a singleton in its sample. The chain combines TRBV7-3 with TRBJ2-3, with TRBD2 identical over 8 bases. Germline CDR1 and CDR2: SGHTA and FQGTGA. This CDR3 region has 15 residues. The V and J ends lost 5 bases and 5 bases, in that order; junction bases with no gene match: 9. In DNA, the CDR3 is TGTGCCAGCAGCCGACTAGCGATGCGGGGAGATACGCAGTATTTT. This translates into CASSRLAMRGDTQYF.

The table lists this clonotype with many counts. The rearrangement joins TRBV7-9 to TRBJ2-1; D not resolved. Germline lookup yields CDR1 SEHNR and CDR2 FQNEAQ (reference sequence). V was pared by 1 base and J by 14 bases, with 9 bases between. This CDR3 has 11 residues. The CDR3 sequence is CASSLGSPKFF. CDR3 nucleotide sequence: TGTGCCAGCAGCTTAGGTAGCCCGAAGTTCTTC.

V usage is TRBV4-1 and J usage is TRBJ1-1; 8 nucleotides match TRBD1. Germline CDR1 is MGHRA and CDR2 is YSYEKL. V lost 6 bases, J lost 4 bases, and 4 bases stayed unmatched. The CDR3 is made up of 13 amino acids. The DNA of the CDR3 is TGCGCCAGCAGATACGGACAGGGCACTGAAGCTTTCTTT. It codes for CASRYGQGTEAFF.

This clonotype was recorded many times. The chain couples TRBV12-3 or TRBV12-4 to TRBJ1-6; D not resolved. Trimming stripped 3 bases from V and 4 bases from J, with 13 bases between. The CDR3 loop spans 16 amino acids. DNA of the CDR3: TGTGCCAGCAGTTTGTACGTGGGGATGTATAATTCACCCCTCCACTTT. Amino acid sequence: CASSLYVGMYNSPLHF.

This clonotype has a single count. CDR3 coding DNA: TGCGCCAGCAGCCTGGGGACAGGGGGCCCAGATACGCAGTATTTT. The encoded protein is CASSLGTGGPDTQYF. The chain has TRBV4-3 and TRBJ2-3, with 12 nucleotides matching TRBD1. Looked up from germline, CDR1 is LGHNA and CDR2 is YSLEER. The CDR3 contains 15 residues. The ends lost 4 bases at V and 4 bases at J; junction bases unmatched: 3.